The 7 T cell receptor beta chains below all came from one sample that was sequenced in a study of T cells after posttransplantation cyclophosphamide. Using immunoSEQ multiplex PCR, the repertoire was profiled, and TCRdb retains in-frame clones only, with some absent. The data contain around 10,000 clones, around four fifths of them seen just once; the ten biggest clones take up 15%. Busulfan-fludarabine conditioning, marrow transplant, and cyclophosphamide on days +3 and +4 were administered. Sequenced here: PBMCs, sampled about 1,700 days after allogeneic stem cell transplant with posttransplant cyclophosphamide. These receptors were collected from a female patient in her fifties who received an allogeneic stem cell transplant from a related donor, was CMV-positive, and had no GVHD. Among the T cells, some may be from the graft donor.

V and J are TRBV5-6 and TRBJ2-1; TRBD2 agrees at 10 bases. The length of the CDR3 is 16 residues. V lost 5 bases and J lost 0; bases outside the gene matches: 5. Germline V gene data show CDR1 as SGHDT and CDR2 as YYEEEE. CDR3 DNA sequence: TGTGCCAGCAGGCAATGGACTAGCGGCTCCTACAATGAGCAGTTCTTC. Protein product: CASRQWTSGSYNEQFF. Variable domain in full (rest from reference TRBV5-6 and TRBJ2-1): DAGVTQSPTHLIKTRGQQVTLRCSPKSGHDTVSWYQQALGQGPQFIFQYYEEEERQRGNFPDRFSGHQFPNYSSELNVNALLLGDSALYLCASRQWTSGSYNEQFFGPGTRLTVL.

The V call is TRBV7-9, the J call TRBJ2-7; 10 positions match TRBD1. The CDR3 loop spans 15 amino acids. Trimming at V came to 5 bases and at J to 2 bases, leaving 6 bases not matched to a gene. CDR1 is SEHNR and CDR2 is FQNEAQ in the germline V gene (reference sequence). CDR3 sequence reads: CASSAPGTGAYEQYF. Written as DNA, the CDR3 is TGTGCCAGCAGCGCCCCCGGGACAGGGGCCTACGAGCAGTACTTC.

The gene calls are TRBV21-1 and TRBJ1-2; the DNA was not used to check the table's D call, TRBD1. TRBV21-1 constitutes a pseudogene. The CDR3 is 15 residues long. CDR3 amino acids: CASSKGTGSNYGYTF. The CDR3, as DNA: TGTGCCAGCAGCAAAGGGACAGGGTCTAACTATGGCTACACCTTC.

V usage is TRBV5-1 and J usage is TRBJ2-3; the D gene is possibly TRBD2 (7 bases). The CDR3 length is 15 residues. The V and J ends lost 2 bases and 1 base respectively, with 11 bases between them. Looked up from germline, CDR1 is SGHRS and CDR2 is YFSETQ. The CDR3, as DNA: TGCGCCAGCAGCTTTGCGGGGGCCGGCACAGATACGCAGTATTTT. Protein sequence: CASSFAGAGTDTQYF.

The chain recombines TRBV19 with TRBJ2-7, with 7 bases fitting TRBD2. CDR3 length: 17 amino acids. Germline CDR1 reads LNHDA; CDR2 reads SQIVND (reference sequence). The V and J ends lost 5 bases and 0 bases, in that order; junction bases with no gene match: 13. In DNA, the CDR3 is TGTGCCAGTAGTGGGGCTAGCGGAGGTCGGAGCTCCTACGAGCAGTACTTC. Amino acid sequence: CASSGASGGRSSYEQYF. Together with reference TRBV19 and TRBJ2-7, the CDR3 gives the full variable domain: DGGITQSPKYLFRKEGQNVTLSCEQNLNHDAMYWYRQDPGQGLRLIYYSQIVNDFQKGDIAEGYSVSREKKESFPLTVTSAQKNPTAFYLCASSGASGGRSSYEQYFGPGTRLTVT.

J is TRBJ2-1 and V is TRBV30, with TRBD2 identical over 10 bases. This CDR3 comprises 14 residues. Per germline, CDR1 GTSNPN and CDR2 SVGIG (reference sequence). CDR3 sequence reads: CASTSGNSYNEQFF. As DNA, the CDR3 is TGTGCTTCCACTAGCGGGAACTCCTACAATGAGCAGTTCTTC.

CDR3 nucleotide sequence: TGTGCCAGCTGCCCGTGGGGCTCCCTGAGCAATCAGCCCCAGCATTTT. As protein: CASCPWGSLSNQPQHF. V and J are TRBV2 and TRBJ1-5, with D maybe TRBD1 (5 bases). Trimming cost V 8 bases and J 1 base, with 18 bases left between them. The CDR3 consists of 16 residues. Germline V lookup: CDR1 SNHLY, CDR2 FYNNEI.